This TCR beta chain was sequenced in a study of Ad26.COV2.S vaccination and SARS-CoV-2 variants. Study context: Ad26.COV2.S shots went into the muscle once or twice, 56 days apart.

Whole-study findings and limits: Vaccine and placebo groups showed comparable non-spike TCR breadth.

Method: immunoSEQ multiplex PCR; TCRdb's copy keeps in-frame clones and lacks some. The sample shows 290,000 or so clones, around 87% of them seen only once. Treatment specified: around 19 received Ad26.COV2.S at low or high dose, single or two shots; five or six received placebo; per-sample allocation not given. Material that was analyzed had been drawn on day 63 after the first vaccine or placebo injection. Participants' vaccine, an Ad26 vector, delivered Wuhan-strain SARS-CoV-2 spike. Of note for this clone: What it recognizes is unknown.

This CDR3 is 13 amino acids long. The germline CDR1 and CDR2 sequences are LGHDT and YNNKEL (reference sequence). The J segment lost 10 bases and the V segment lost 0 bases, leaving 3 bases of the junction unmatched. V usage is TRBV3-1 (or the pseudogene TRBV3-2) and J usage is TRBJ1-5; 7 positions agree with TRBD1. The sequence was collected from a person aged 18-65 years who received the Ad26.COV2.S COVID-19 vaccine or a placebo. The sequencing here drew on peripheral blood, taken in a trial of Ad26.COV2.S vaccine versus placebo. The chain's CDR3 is CASSQDNRGPQHF. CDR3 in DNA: TGTGCCAGCAGCCAAGATAACAGGGGTCCCCAGCATTTT.